The source of this TCR beta chain is a study of PD-L1 blockade in urothelial cancer. The overall study: Researchers looked at the blood 3 weeks (second dose) and 6 weeks after treatment began. Findings of the study overall: Better survival was predicted by below-median pretreatment blood TCR clonality. Durable-benefit patients had greater expansion of tumor-associated blood clones at 3 weeks.

Patients suffered from locally advanced or metastatic urothelial carcinoma. CDR3 length: 15 residues. The germline V and J ends were trimmed by 5 bases and 0 bases, with 13 bases remaining between them. Per the germline V gene, CDR1 is SGHRS and CDR2 is YFSETQ. The table came from immunoSEQ multiplex PCR; TCRdb's copy has only in-frame clones and leaves some out. The sample lists 50,000 or so clones; approximately 80% were seen once. On this clone itself: Its antigen is unknown.

The sample here was PBMCs, taken around atezolizumab (anti-PD-L1) treatment. V is TRBV5-1 and J is TRBJ2-3, with D perhaps matching TRBD1 (5 bases). The sequence came from a man aged 65 to 79 with urothelial cancer. Here the CDR3 DNA reads TGCGCCAGCAGATTGACAGTGTCGAGCACAGATACGCAGTATTTT. It specifies CASRLTVSSTDTQYF.